Sequencing of this T cell receptor beta chain was carried out in a study of cytomegalovirus exposure and HLA in healthy donors. Findings and caveats of the study: It is likely that the observed cluster of highly shared sequence variants was a sequencing artifact. There were reportedly fewer N-insertions in an Asian-associated ancestry cluster than the approximately 640-donor mean, in a later analysis.

About this clone itself: The antigen is undetermined.

The CDR3 consists of 16 residues. CDR1 is SGHRS and CDR2 is YFSETQ in the germline V gene. J lost 3 bases, V lost 2 bases, and 8 bases had no gene match. Primers: 60 Vbeta forward and 13 Jbeta reverse. Sequencing used immunoSEQ multiplex PCR; TCRdb keeps in-frame clones, though not all of them. The sample contains 150,000 to 200,000 clones, 70% to 90% of which appear only once. V gene TRBV5-1 combines with J gene TRBJ1-1, with 9 bases lining up with TRBD1. This clonotype originated in a man aged 18 to 29 in good health and CMV-seropositive. Sequencing was done on a sample of PBMCs. The chain's CDR3 is CASSFAGTGLDTEAFF. In DNA form, the CDR3 reads TGCGCCAGCAGCTTTGCGGGGACAGGGTTGGACACTGAAGCTTTCTTT. The full variable domain, its missing parts supplied by reference TRBV5-1 and TRBJ1-1, is KAGVTQTPRYLIKTRGQQVTLSCSPISGHRSVSWYQQTPGQGLQFLFEYFSETQRNKGNFPGRFSGRQFSNSRSEMNVSTLELGDSALYLCASSFAGTGLDTEAFFGQGTRLTVV.